This is a list of T cell receptor beta chains from one sample in a study of OX40 agonist ivuxolimab in advanced cancers. Sequencing was performed with immunoSEQ multiplex PCR; in TCRdb, only in-frame clones are kept and a portion is missing. The sample has 80,000 or so clones, around nine tenths seen once. This specimen was CD4+ or CD8+ T cells sorted from blood, taken in a trial of the OX40 agonist ivuxolimab. All receptors derive from an adult with an advanced solid tumor such as melanoma, head and neck, liver or kidney cancer. Both conserved end residues are part of each CDR3.

CDR3	V	J
CASRDDRGSGNTIYF	TRBV6-6	TRBJ1-3
CASSNRGLNTEAFF	TRBV14	TRBJ1-1
CASSYTGTGEQPQHF	TRBV19	TRBJ1-5
CASSGTVTGELFF	TRBV10-1	TRBJ2-2
CASSFTLAGLETQYF	TRBV7-9	TRBJ2-5
CASSLAMTGGTEAFF	TRBV7-2	TRBJ1-1
CASRMDSVNTEAFF	TRBV19	TRBJ1-1
CASSVGTPYGYTF	TRBV19	TRBJ1-2
CAISESFRNEKLFF	TRBV10-3	TRBJ1-4
CASSSGRISGNTIYF	TRBV13	TRBJ1-3
CATNQGAGNTIYF	TRBV10-3	TRBJ1-3
CASSSHGTGYTEAFF	TRBV6-5	TRBJ1-1
CASSAGQVPSYEQYF	TRBV9	TRBJ2-7
CASSLTGDTQYF	TRBV5-5	TRBJ2-3
CASSTGLAGGYEQYF	TRBV6-6	TRBJ2-7
CASSYRGGTDTQYF	TRBV6-5	TRBJ2-3
CASSLSGLAGVREQFF	TRBV11-3	TRBJ2-1
CASSSGGQPQHF	TRBV28	TRBJ1-5
CASSKAPTLVGGEKTQYF	TRBV21-1	TRBJ2-5
CARQFSDYTQYF	TRBV19	TRBJ2-3
CASTTNSNQPQHF	TRBV6-6	TRBJ1-5
CASSISHTGELFF	TRBV19	TRBJ2-2
CASSLQGASYNEQFF	TRBV7-6	TRBJ2-1